In this sample, the clone carrying this T cell receptor (beta chain) turned up a few times. The data belong to a study of blood T cell repertoires in COVID-19. The overall study: Sources were T cells, B-cell-depleted T cells, or PBMCs; the material itself was cDNA or gDNA.

Seattle cases were enrolled at active infection and followed longitudinally. The CDR3 consists of 13 residues. Trimming shortened V by 4 bases and J by 5 bases, and 10 bases separated the two germline ends. Per germline, CDR1 SGHRS and CDR2 YFSETQ. Profiled with immunoSEQ multiplex PCR; TCRdb holds only in-frame clones, not every one. The table has 65,000 to 90,000 clones, 70% to 80% seen once. Sequenced input: peripheral blood. This clonotype was sampled from a man aged 65 to 79 with COVID-19, enrolled during active disease. The J gene is TRBJ2-1, the V gene TRBV5-1; a weak D match, TRBD2 (6 bases). The CDR3 reads CASSPGVDNEQFF. CDR3 DNA sequence: TGCGCCAGCAGCCCGGGGGTGGACAATGAGCAGTTCTTC.